These 29 T cell receptor beta chains were all obtained from the same sample, sequenced in a study of memory CD4+ T cells and cytomegalovirus serostatus (dated by TCRdb to the late 2010s). Receptors were amplified or captured by the immunoSEQ multiplex PCR assay. Not all clones reach the TCRdb copy of this immuneACCESS table, which keeps in-frame sequences only. Checked studies attribute under half of the gap to unresolved V genes and leave the rest unexplained. For this sample there are about 41,000 clones; 70% to 80% appear just once. The ten largest clones add up to 0.79% of the sample. A FACSAria II was used to sort memory CD4+ T cells, defined as single viable CD3+CD4+CD8-CD45RO+ cells. The sequenced material came from memory CD4+ T cells from blood. The receptors derive from an adult in good health and CMV-seronegative.

The chain recombines TRBV6-1 with TRBJ1-1; 9 bases agree with TRBD1. Germline-derived CDR1 and CDR2 are MNHNS and SASEGT. J gave up 3 bases and V 7 bases, and 9 bases lay outside the gene matches. The CDR3 spans 15 residues. The CDR3 here is CASTPDRGGDTEAFF. In DNA, the CDR3 is TGTGCCAGCACCCCGGACAGGGGAGGGGACACTGAAGCTTTCTTT.

V and J are TRBV4-1 and TRBJ2-5, with D possibly TRBD2 on 6 matching bases. The CDR3 has 17 amino acids. The V end lost 1 base, the J end lost 4 bases, and 19 bases lay between the germline ends. Germline CDR1 reads MGHRA; CDR2 reads YSYEKL. For the CDR3, the DNA is TGCGCCAGCAGCCAAGGGTGGGCGGGAATGTTGCGAGAGACCCAGTACTTC. Encoded protein: CASSQGWAGMLRETQYF.

This clone appeared a few times. This rearrangement joins TRBV5-4 to TRBJ2-7; TRBD1 matches 8 bases. The CDR3 runs to 13 residues. Per the germline V gene, CDR1 is SGHNT and CDR2 is YYREEE (reference sequence). J was trimmed by 5 bases and V by 4 bases; bases with no gene match: 5. The DNA of the CDR3 is TGTGCCAGCAGCAGGCAGGGGGCTGACGAGCAGTACTTC. Its translation is CASSRQGADEQYF.

The V gene is TRBV18, the J gene TRBJ1-1; D perhaps matches TRBD1 (5 bases). The CDR3 sequence is 16 residues long. Trimming took 4 bases from V and 0 from J, leaving 15 bases between them. Germline values: CDR1 KGHSH, CDR2 LQKENI. CDR3 region: CASSRESGGMNTEAFF. In DNA, the CDR3 is TGTGCCAGCTCACGCGAATCGGGGGGGATGAACACTGAAGCTTTCTTT.

The chain uses TRBV5-6 and TRBJ2-1; weak D call: TRBD2 (5 bases). Germline CDR1 and CDR2: SGHDT and YYEEEE. CDR3 length equals 17 residues. Trimming stripped 0 bases from V and 8 bases from J, with 21 bases between. Here the CDR3 DNA reads TGTGCCAGCAGCTTGGGTGACTACCTACGATTTATCGATGAGCAGTTCTTC. Protein sequence: CASSLGDYLRFIDEQFF.

This clone came up once. The chain joins TRBV5-4 to TRBJ2-5; a possible D gene is TRBD1 (8 bases). V lost 5 bases, J lost 7 bases, and 21 bases lay in between. Germline V gene sequence: CDR1 SGHNT, CDR2 YYREEE (reference sequence). The CDR3 contains 15 residues. CDR3 DNA sequence: TGTGCCAGCAGTTCCGGACAGGGAGGGGGCAGGACCCAGTACTTC. It yields the protein CASSSGQGGGRTQYF.

The sample holds one count of this clone. This rearrangement joins TRBV19 to TRBJ1-5; D is perhaps TRBD1 (5 bases). The CDR3 is made up of 13 amino acids. Germline V gives CDR1 LNHDA, CDR2 SQIVND (reference sequence). Trimming removed 6 bases from V and 6 bases from J, with 12 bases in between. CDR3 protein: CASSGTLPQPQHF. Here the CDR3 DNA reads TGTGCCAGTAGCGGGACTTTGCCTCAGCCCCAGCATTTT.

The chain recombines TRBV9 with TRBJ1-1; D is undetermined. Germline V gene data show CDR1 as SGDLS and CDR2 as YYNGEE. The CDR3 runs to 13 residues. Trimming cost V 1 base and J 0 bases, with 4 bases left between them. For the CDR3, the DNA is TGTGCCAGCAGCGTAACAATGAACACTGAAGCTTTCTTT. Its protein product is CASSVTMNTEAFF.

This clone turned up a few times. The chain carries TRBV2 and TRBJ1-1; 12 bases match TRBD1. Germline CDR1 and CDR2: SNHLY and FYNNEI. Losses at the gene ends were 3 bases for V and 5 bases for J; bases not matched to a gene: 10. The CDR3 has 17 amino acids. This CDR3 reads CASSDIRDRGLHTEAFF. The CDR3 region has the DNA TGTGCCAGCAGTGATATTCGGGACAGGGGGCTTCATACTGAAGCTTTCTTT.

The chain employs TRBV9 and TRBJ1-2, with 8 nucleotides matching TRBD1. CDR1 and CDR2 from the germline V gene are SGDLS and YYNGEE. The CDR3 loop spans 15 amino acids. Germline trimming cut 4 bases from V and 8 bases from J; bases unmatched to any gene: 13. The CDR3 is CASSTRTGFYGGYTF. The CDR3 DNA is TGTGCCAGCAGCACGCGGACAGGGTTTTATGGGGGCTACACCTTC.

The J gene is TRBJ2-7, the V gene TRBV2; 8 bases agree with TRBD2. V shed 4 bases, J shed 7 bases, and the junction held 3 bases outside the gene matches. CDR1 and CDR2 from the germline V gene are SNHLY and FYNNEI. This CDR3 comprises 12 residues. This CDR3 reads CASSGVAGEQYF. DNA of the CDR3: TGTGCCAGCAGTGGGGTAGCGGGGGAGCAGTACTTC.

This chain links TRBV6-5 with TRBJ1-6; 9 bases are shared with TRBD1. The CDR3 runs 13 residues. V lost 8 bases, J lost 9 bases, and 5 bases stayed unmatched. Germline V gene lookup returns CDR1 MNHEY and CDR2 SVGAGI. The CDR3 DNA reads TGTGCCAGCGGACAGGGGAGAAGTTCACCCCTCCACTTT. It is translated as CASGQGRSSPLHF.

For this clone: The limits of the CDR3 on the DNA are not certain, so only TCRdb's listed CDR3 is given. The chain joins TRBV19 to TRBJ1-4; the table's D call, TRBD1, was not checked against the DNA. In germline, CDR1 is LNHDA, CDR2 SQIVND (reference sequence). The CDR3 contains 14 residues when both ends are counted. This CDR3 reads CASTSGRGYEKLFF.

The chain employs TRBV6-1 and TRBJ1-2; 10 bases map to TRBD1. The germline V gene has CDR1 MNHNS and CDR2 SASEGT. V lost 11 bases, J lost 7 bases, and 10 bases stayed unmatched. The CDR3 has 13 amino acids. The CDR3 region is CAGGTGERGGYTF. The CDR3, as DNA: TGTGCCGGGGGGACAGGGGAACGAGGTGGCTACACCTTC.

The CDR3 spells CASSIEGDRPAVGYTF. CDR3 sequence (DNA): TGTGCCAGTAGTATAGAGGGAGACAGACCCGCCGTCGGCTACACCTTC. The V and J genes are TRBV19 and TRBJ1-2; possibly TRBD1 for D (5 bases). The germline V gene encodes CDR1 LNHDA and CDR2 SQIVND (reference sequence). The germline V and J ends were trimmed by 0 bases and 8 bases, with 19 bases remaining between them. The CDR3 is made up of 16 amino acids. Full variable domain (rest looked up from reference TRBV19 and TRBJ1-2): DGGITQSPKYLFRKEGQNVTLSCEQNLNHDAMYWYRQDPGQGLRLIYYSQIVNDFQKGDIAEGYSVSREKKESFPLTVTSAQKNPTAFYLCASSIEGDRPAVGYTFGSGTRLTVV.

This clone is labeled medium-sized. The chain employs TRBV30 and TRBJ2-1; D is unresolved. This CDR3 spans 13 amino acids. The germline gives CDR1 GTSNPN, CDR2 SVGIG (reference sequence). V was pared by 0 bases and J by 4 bases, with 7 bases between. CDR3 in DNA: TGTGCCTGGAGTGTAACTAATTACAATGAGCAGTTCTTC. Translated, it gives CAWSVTNYNEQFF.

This clone was found a few times. V is TRBV30 and J is TRBJ2-1; D uncertain. Trimming removed 0 bases from V and 8 bases from J, with 8 bases in between. Germline V gene data show CDR1 as GTSNPN and CDR2 as SVGIG (reference sequence). The CDR3 covers 12 residues. The CDR3: CAWSVGSHEQFF. In nucleotides, the CDR3 is TGTGCCTGGAGTGTCGGATCCCATGAGCAGTTCTTC.

The chain uses TRBV5-1 and TRBJ2-7; D might be TRBD2 (5 bases). CDR3 length: 13 amino acids. The germline V gene encodes CDR1 SGHRS and CDR2 YFSETQ. V lost 4 bases to trimming and J lost 9 bases, with 17 bases between them. The CDR3 nucleotides are TGCGCCAGCAGCCCCGCCGAGGGTCGGTCGCAGTACTTC. Encoded protein: CASSPAEGRSQYF.

The chain carries TRBV11-3 and TRBJ1-1; maybe TRBD1 (6 bases). Germline V gene data show CDR1 as SGHNT and CDR2 as YENEEA. CDR3 size: 15 residues. With 1 base removed from V and 1 base from J, the gap between germline ends came to 10 bases. CDR3 sequence: CASSLVRGRNTEAFF. The CDR3 region has the DNA TGTGCCAGCAGCTTAGTTCGGGGGCGGAACACTGAAGCTTTCTTT.

This chain connects TRBV28 to TRBJ1-1; 8 bases align to TRBD1. J gave up 5 bases and V 6 bases, and 5 bases lay outside the gene matches. The length of the CDR3 is 13 residues. From germline, CDR1 is MDHEN and CDR2 SYDVKM. CDR3 nucleotide sequence: TGTGCCAGCAGGACAGGGGTTTTAACTGAAGCTTTCTTT. This translates into CASRTGVLTEAFF.

CDR3 nucleotides: TGTGCCAGCAGCCAAGATAGGGGGCCACCCCTCCACTTT. Residues: CASSQDRGPPLHF. The chain links TRBV4-2 to TRBJ1-6; 7 bases fit TRBD1. J was trimmed by 11 bases and V by 0 bases; bases with no gene match: 1. The length of the CDR3 is 13 residues. The germline gives CDR1 LGHNA, CDR2 YNFKEQ.

The V call is TRBV7-7, the J call TRBJ2-5; TRBD2 might be the D (5 bases). The ends were cut back, 5 bases at V and 5 bases at J, with 12 bases in the middle. This CDR3 is built from 13 residues. The germline gives CDR1 SSHAT, CDR2 FNYEAQ (reference sequence). The CDR3 region is CASSRDYGETQYF. The CDR3 DNA is TGTGCCAGCAGCCGCGACTATGGGGAGACCCAGTACTTC. The entire variable domain, with the rest obtained from reference TRBV7-7 and TRBJ2-5, is as follows: GAGVSQSPRYKVTKRGQDVTLRCDPISSHATLYWYQQALGQGPEFLTYFNYEAQPDKSGLPSDRFSAERPEGSISTLTIQRTEQRDSAMYRCASSRDYGETQYFGPGTRLLVL.

This clone appeared once. The V gene is TRBV7-3, the J gene TRBJ2-6; 10 positions agree with TRBD1. The CDR3 consists of 18 residues. V shed 5 bases, J shed 0 bases, and the junction held 7 bases outside the gene matches. The germline CDR1 and CDR2 sequences are SGHTA and FQGTGA. The DNA for the CDR3 is TGTGCCAGCAGCCCCGGGACAGGGGTCTTCTCTGGGGCCAACGTCCTGACTTTC. Protein sequence: CASSPGTGVFSGANVLTF.

In its sample, this clone was seen a few times. The chain couples TRBV6-1 to TRBJ2-4; no clear D. V lost 2 bases to trimming and J lost 2 bases, with 19 bases between them. From germline, CDR1 is MNHNS and CDR2 SASEGT. This CDR3 contains 18 residues. The CDR3 nucleotides read TGTGCCAGCAGTGAAAGATCAGGACGCGGATTATCCAAAAACATTCAGTACTTC. Encoded protein: CASSERSGRGLSKNIQYF.

The chain is built from TRBV9 and TRBJ1-2; D uncertain. The CDR3 length is 17 residues. The V gene lost 4 bases and the J gene lost 0 bases, with 19 bases spanning the gap. Per the germline V gene, CDR1 is SGDLS and CDR2 is YYNGEE. The DNA for the CDR3 is TGTGCCAGCAGCCTGGGTTTGGGGAACGGAGCTAACTATGGCTACACCTTC. It codes for CASSLGLGNGANYGYTF.

V gene TRBV11-1 combines with J gene TRBJ2-1; perhaps TRBD1 as D (6 bases). Germline values: CDR1 SGHAT, CDR2 FQDESV (reference sequence). Between the trimmed V and J ends, which lost 5 bases and 5 bases, there was a span of 10 bases. CDR3 length equals 13 residues. CDR3 region: CASSLDRNNEQFF. CDR3 DNA: TGTGCCAGCAGCCTCGACAGGAACAATGAGCAGTTCTTC.

Only a few counts were recorded for this clone. The chain's CDR3 is CASAQGREKLFF. CDR3 nucleotide sequence: TGTGCCAGCGCACAGGGGCGTGAAAAACTGTTTTTT. The rearrangement links TRBV19 to TRBJ1-4; 7 nucleotides agree with TRBD1. The CDR3 spans 12 residues. Germline V gene sequence: CDR1 LNHDA, CDR2 SQIVND (reference sequence). Trimming took 9 bases from V and 7 from J; bases not matched to a gene: 5.

This chain joins TRBV7-2 and TRBJ1-2; 9 nucleotides align to TRBD1. The ends lost 3 bases at V and 5 bases at J; junction bases unmatched: 7. The germline CDR1 and CDR2 sequences are SGHTA and FQGNSA. This CDR3 is built from 15 residues. The CDR3 bases are TGTGCCAGCAGCTTGGTCCCGGGACAGGGTTATGGCTACACCTTC. The encoded protein is CASSLVPGQGYGYTF.

J is TRBJ2-1 and V is TRBV21-1; the D call of TRBD2 is as the table states it, not checked on the DNA. TRBV21-1 is designated a pseudogene. The CDR3 runs 11 residues. The CDR3 region is CASPGCNEQFF. CDR3 sequence (DNA): TGTGCCAGCCCCGGTTGTAATGAGCAGTTCTTC.